This T cell receptor beta chain was recovered during a study of beta chain features in type 1 diabetes. Researchers reported sorting CD4+ naive, central memory, regulatory and stem cell-like memory cells via CD45RO/CCR7/CD25/CD127/CD95/CD27. The CDR3 has 17 residues. The germline V gene has CDR1 MNHEY and CDR2 SMNVEV (reference sequence). The ends lost 10 bases at V and 0 bases at J; junction bases unmatched: 15. Every bit of the isolated RNA underwent reverse transcription, so sequencing read expressed TCRB transcripts. Profiling relied on immunoSEQ multiplex PCR, and the TCRdb table lists in-frame clones only, not all of them. The data hold approximately 330,000 clones, with approximately 11% observed a single time.

The clonotype originates from a woman in her thirties in good health. The chain combines TRBV27 with TRBJ2-1; TRBD1 agrees at 7 bases. What was sequenced was naive CD4+ T cells from blood. CDR3 sequence reads: CATPLGGQFSSYNEQFF. In DNA form, the CDR3 reads TGTGCCACCCCTTTAGGGGGACAGTTCAGCTCCTACAATGAGCAGTTCTTC.